Listed here is a single T cell receptor (beta chain). The V and J ends lost 3 bases and 7 bases respectively, with 12 bases between them. From germline, CDR1 is SEHNR and CDR2 FQNEAQ (reference sequence). CDR3 size: 13 residues. The source of the sample is a study of radiotherapy plus CTLA-4 blockade in lung cancer. Profiling relied on immunoSEQ multiplex PCR, and the TCRdb table lists in-frame clones only, not all of them. The sample consists of about 81,000 clones, around 72% of them appearing once. This TCR derives from a human donor with non-small cell lung cancer that progressed on radiotherapy plus ipilimumab. The chain carries TRBV7-9 and TRBJ1-2; the D gene is possibly TRBD1 (6 bases). Material: peripheral blood, obtained from a patient treated with radiotherapy plus ipilimumab. The CDR3 coding sequence is TGTGCCAGCAGCTTTGGAGGGGGAGGTGGCTACACCTTC. It yields the protein CASSFGGGGGYTF.